Below, one TCR beta chain is given with its context. The antigen remains unidentified. The sample carries other DNA sequences with the same CDR3. The CDR3 has 15 residues. Trimming at V came to 3 bases and at J to 0 bases, leaving 3 bases not matched to a gene. The germline CDR1 and CDR2 sequences are SGHRS and YFSETQ. The immunoSEQ assay was version 4, run in survey mode. Template was genomic DNA at roughly 9.3 ng/uL, with up to about 1 ug used per sample. Method: immunoSEQ multiplex PCR; TCRdb's copy keeps in-frame clones and lacks some. The sample gives about 60,000 clones, about four fifths of which show up once; roughly 1.8% is in the top ten. The record originates from a study of persistence of HIV-infected CD4 T cells. Study summary: Donors were ART-treated; their CMV- and Gag-responding CD4+ T cells were isolated.

The stimulus was an HIV-1 Gag 15-mer peptide pool, 1 ug/peptide/mL. Memory cells lacking CD40L and CD69 with high CD45RO were sorted. Study-wide points: Proviral oligoclonality tracked with TCR oligoclonality within the same sorted cells.

The source is an adult man with HIV who was CMV-seropositive. Source: CD4+ T cells sorted from PBMCs after roughly 18-hour stimulation, taken from a patient who received antiretroviral therapy. The chain recombines TRBV5-1 with TRBJ1-3; TRBD1 matches 7 bases. CDR3 region: CASSSTGDSGNTIYF. CDR3 nucleotides: TGCGCCAGCAGCTCCACAGGGGACTCTGGAAACACCATATATTTT. The full variable domain, rest sourced from reference TRBV5-1 and TRBJ1-3, is KAGVTQTPRYLIKTRGQQVTLSCSPISGHRSVSWYQQTPGQGLQFLFEYFSETQRNKGNFPGRFSGRQFSNSRSEMNVSTLELGDSALYLCASSSTGDSGNTIYFGEGSWLTVV.